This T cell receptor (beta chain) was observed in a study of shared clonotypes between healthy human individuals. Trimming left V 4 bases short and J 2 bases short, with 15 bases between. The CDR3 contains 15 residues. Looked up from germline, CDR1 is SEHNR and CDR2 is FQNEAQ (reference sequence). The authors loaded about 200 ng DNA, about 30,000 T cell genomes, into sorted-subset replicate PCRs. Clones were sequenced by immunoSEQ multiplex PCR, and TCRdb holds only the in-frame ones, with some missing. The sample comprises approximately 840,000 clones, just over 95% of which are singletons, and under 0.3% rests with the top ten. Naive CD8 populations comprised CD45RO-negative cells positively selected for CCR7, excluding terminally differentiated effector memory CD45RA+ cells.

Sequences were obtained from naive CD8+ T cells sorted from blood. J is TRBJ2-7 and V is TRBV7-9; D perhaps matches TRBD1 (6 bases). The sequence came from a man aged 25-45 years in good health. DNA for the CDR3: TGTGCCAGCAGCTACGGGTGGGGGCGAACCTACGAGCAGTACTTC. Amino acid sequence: CASSYGWGRTYEQYF.